Here is one TCR beta chain with its context. No antigen is known for it. The data were taken from a study of response to subunit inactivated influenza vaccine. Points from the study as a whole: Authors suggested that a seasonal influenza vaccination recruits few new T cells each time.

Using its own MiXCR run on the RT-PCR reads, TCRdb lists one record per CDR3 protein. The table records a few hundred thousand distinct CDR3 sequences, less than 15% of them present only once. The CDR3 length is 17 residues. The germline V and J ends were trimmed by 4 bases and 0 bases, with 14 bases remaining between them. The germline gives CDR1 KGHDR, CDR2 SFDVKD. This sequence originates from a man between 45 and 60 years old who received an inactivated influenza vaccine. The specimen was PBMCs from blood, collected about 11 days after vaccination. The genes are TRBV24-1 and TRBJ2-2; D might be TRBD2 (6 bases). The CDR3 DNA reads TGTGCCACCAGTGAGACCCTTAGCGGCTCGAACACCGGGGAGCTGTTTTTT. This gives the protein CATSETLSGSNTGELFF.